Listed below are T cell receptor beta chains from one sample, sequenced in a study of PD-L1 blockade in urothelial cancer. Profiled with immunoSEQ multiplex PCR; TCRdb holds only in-frame clones, not every one. The profile shows more than 35,000 clones, about a third of them singletons. Sequencing used tumor tissue, obtained before atezolizumab (anti-PD-L1) treatment. The receptors shown here come from a man aged 60-69 years with urothelial cancer. Each CDR3 is given with its conserved first and last residue. D genes are given only for firm matches. The size entry is marked missing in some rows and otherwise reads once, few, many or a size class.

d_call	v_call	j_call	clone_size	cdr3_aa	cdr3_nt
TRBD2	TRBV11-3	TRBJ2-5	few	CASSQPISGLAGGSQETQYF	TGTGCCAGCAGCCAACCAATTTCGGGACTAGCGGGAGGGTCCCAAGAGACCCAGTACTTC
TRBD2	TRBV19	TRBJ2-3	.	CATKRGGTDTQYF	TGTGCCACAAAGCGGGGGGGCACAGATACGCAGTATTTT
TRBD2	TRBV11-3	TRBJ2-1	many	CASSLGGLAKSDFRFF	TGTGCCAGCAGCTTGGGGGGACTAGCAAAATCAGACTTTCGGTTCTTC
.	TRBV11-3	TRBJ2-5	many	CASSLDPAVGTQYF	TGTGCCAGCAGCTTAGACCCTGCGGTCGGGACCCAGTACTTC
.	TRBV30	TRBJ1-4	few	CAWSRVGQTNEKLFF	TGTGCCTGGAGTAGGGTAGGACAGACTAATGAAAAACTGTTTTTT
.	TRBV14	TRBJ2-3	.	CASSPLGERTDTQYF	TGTGCCAGCAGCCCCCTGGGGGAAAGAACAGATACGCAGTATTTT
.	TRBV11-3	TRBJ2-7	many	CASSVGPTNNEQYF	TGTGCCAGCAGCGTTGGTCCTACAAACAACGAGCAGTACTTC
.	TRBV28	TRBJ1-1	.	CASSLLTGNTEAFF	TGTGCCAGCAGTTTACTCACAGGGAACACTGAAGCTTTCTTT
.	TRBV10-3	TRBJ2-2	.	CAISESFTGELFF	TGTGCCATCAGTGAGTCTTTCACCGGGGAGCTGTTTTTT
.	TRBV1	TRBJ1-2	.	CASSQVDREAGGYTF	TGCGCCAGCAGCCAAGTGGACAGGGAGGCTGGTGGCTACACCTTC
.	TRBV9	TRBJ2-1	.	CASSLSDSVNNEQFF	TGTGCCAGCAGCCTTTCCGATAGCGTTAACAATGAGCAGTTCTTC
TRBD1	TRBV29-1	TRBJ1-5	.	CSASGGPNQPQHF	TGCAGCGCATCAGGGGGCCCCAATCAGCCCCAGCATTTT
.	TRBV4-1	TRBJ1-2	few	CASSQGGGQHYGYTF	TGCGCCAGCAGCCAAGGTGGCGGACAACACTATGGCTACACCTTC
TRBD2	TRBV23-1	TRBJ2-7	.	CASSQSIGGRDHEQYF	TGCGCCAGCAGTCAATCGATTGGCGGGAGGGACCACGAGCAGTACTTC
.	TRBV5-1	TRBJ1-4	.	CASSPQGSTNEKLFF	TGCGCCAGCAGCCCCCAGGGGTCGACTAATGAAAAACTGTTTTTT
.	TRBV19	TRBJ1-1	.	CASSMVGEFTEAFF	TGTGCCAGTAGTATGGTTGGGGAATTCACTGAAGCTTTCTTT
.	TRBV19	TRBJ2-7	.	CASSIGYEQYF	TGTGCCAGTAGTATCGGCTACGAGCAGTACTTC
TRBD2	TRBV9	TRBJ2-3	many	CASSVGSGTLADTQYF	TGTGCCAGCAGTGTAGGGAGCGGGACCCTCGCAGATACGCAGTATTTT
.	TRBV28	TRBJ1-5	.	CASSPAGGAVQPQHF	TGTGCCAGCAGCCCCGCGGGAGGGGCGGTTCAGCCCCAGCATTTT
.	TRBV7-7	TRBJ1-1	many	CASSPGTGRVNTEAFF	TGTGCCAGCAGCCCTGGGACCGGGAGGGTGAACACTGAAGCTTTCTTT
TRBD1	TRBV19	TRBJ2-1	many	CASSIGTGGYEQFF	TGTGCCAGTAGTATCGGGACAGGGGGTTATGAGCAGTTCTTC
TRBD1	TRBV19	TRBJ1-5	.	CASQGSGRQPQHF	TGTGCCTCACAGGGGTCCGGGAGACAGCCCCAGCATTTT
.	TRBV18	TRBJ2-1	.	CASSPPGGEQFF	TGTGCCAGCTCACCACCGGGGGGTGAGCAGTTCTTC
TRBD1	TRBV19	TRBJ1-2	few	CASGDREYGYTF	TGTGCCAGTGGGGACAGGGAATATGGCTACACCTTC
.	TRBV19	TRBJ2-2	few	CASSIVSANTGELFF	TGTGCCAGTAGTATTGTCAGCGCGAACACCGGGGAGCTGTTTTTT
.	TRBV28	TRBJ2-7	many	CASRTQGGEQYF	TGTGCCAGCAGAACACAGGGAGGCGAGCAGTACTTC
.	TRBV7-8	TRBJ2-3	few	CASSLSNGDTQYF	TGTGCCAGCAGCTTAAGCAACGGGGATACGCAGTATTTT
.	TRBV18	TRBJ1-3	.	CASSPPRTLTGNTIYF	TGTGCCAGCTCACCACCACGAACTCTGACTGGAAACACCATATATTTT
TRBD1	TRBV19	TRBJ1-4	.	CASSTGQGDLKLFF	TGTGCCAGTAGTACGGGACAGGGGGATTTAAAACTGTTTTTT
TRBD1	TRBV5-1	TRBJ2-7	.	CASTEGAGSYEQYF	TGCGCCAGCACCGAGGGGGCAGGGTCCTACGAGCAGTACTTC
.	TRBV19	TRBJ1-2	.	CASRSLGGSYGYTF	TGTGCCAGTAGAAGCCTAGGGGGTTCCTATGGCTACACCTTC
.	TRBV6-8	TRBJ2-5	few	CASSYSVRETQYF	TGTGCCAGCAGTTACTCGGTCAGAGAGACCCAGTACTTC
.	TRBV19	TRBJ1-5	.	CASSIYSASSNQPQHF	TGTGCCAGTAGTATATATTCGGCCTCAAGCAATCAGCCCCAGCATTTT
.	TRBV29-1	TRBJ2-3	few	CSVELAAGGRDTQYF	TGCAGCGTTGAATTAGCGGCAGGGGGTCGAGATACGCAGTATTTT
TRBD1	TRBV6-8	TRBJ1-5	medium-sized	CASSGRQGRMPQHF	TGTGCCAGCAGTGGGAGACAGGGGAGGATGCCCCAGCATTTT